This TCR beta chain was recovered during a study of shared clonotypes between healthy human individuals. Study-wide results and limits: Limited genetic and exposure-history diversity came from having few donors. A generally larger estimated richness was seen in naive subsets than in memory subsets.

Those who donated were healthy HIV-negative adults, with no recent acute infections or vaccinations reported. Method: immunoSEQ multiplex PCR; TCRdb's copy keeps in-frame clones and lacks some. The sample lists about 710,000 clones; around 70% were seen once. In the case of this clone: Its specificity is not known.

Germline V lookup: CDR1 MGHDK, CDR2 SYGVNS. CDR3 length: 14 amino acids. V was cut by 5 bases and J by 0 bases, with 10 bases left in between. Sequenced material: memory CD4+ T cells sorted from blood. Subset indicated: CD45RA-negative fraction. The TCR was taken from a woman aged 25-40 years in good health. The rearrangement uses TRBV25-1 and TRBJ1-2; D is unresolved. CDR3 amino acids: CASSLMGANYGYTF. CDR3 in DNA: TGTGCCAGCAGTTTAATGGGAGCTAACTATGGCTACACCTTC.